One and the same sample provided the 13 T cell receptor beta chains below, sequenced in a study of cytomegalovirus exposure and HLA in healthy donors. The repertoire was sequenced with immunoSEQ multiplex PCR; TCRdb's copy has only in-frame clones and lacks some. The sample consists of some 71,000 clones, approximately 94% of them appearing once. Input material: PBMCs. These TCRs come from a woman in her late teens or twenties in good health and CMV-seronegative.

This chain uses TRBV5-4 with TRBJ2-5; 9 bases line up with TRBD1. V lost 0 bases and J lost 4; bases outside the gene matches: 1. The CDR3 runs to 14 residues. Per the germline V gene, CDR1 is SGHNT and CDR2 is YYREEE (reference sequence). CDR3 residues: CASSLGTGAETQYF. DNA for the CDR3: TGTGCCAGCAGCTTGGGGACAGGGGCAGAGACCCAGTACTTC.

The rearrangement uses TRBV12-5 and TRBJ1-1; D gene unclear. The germline gives CDR1 LGHNT, CDR2 FRNRAP. The germline V and J ends were trimmed by 3 bases and 5 bases, with 10 bases remaining between them. The CDR3 loop spans 13 amino acids. The CDR3 nucleotides read TGTGCTAGTGGTTTTTATCTAGGAACTGAAGCTTTCTTT. Its protein product is CASGFYLGTEAFF.

V and J are TRBV2 and TRBJ2-6; 9 positions agree with TRBD1. The CDR3 loop spans 17 amino acids. Trimming cost V 6 bases and J 4 bases; bases outside gene matches: 10. Germline V lookup: CDR1 SNHLY, CDR2 FYNNEI. The CDR3 reads CASRPGTGRVGANVLTF. CDR3 in DNA: TGTGCCAGCAGGCCTGGGACAGGGAGAGTCGGGGCCAACGTCCTGACTTTC.

This sequence joins TRBV7-8 and TRBJ1-2, with D unresolved. CDR1 is SGHVS and CDR2 is FQNEAQ in the germline V gene. V was pared by 0 bases and J by 0 bases, with 2 bases between. CDR3 length: 13 amino acids. Written as DNA, the CDR3 is TGTGCCAGCAGCTTAGCCACTAACTATGGCTACACCTTC. Its translation is CASSLATNYGYTF.

The rearrangement joins TRBV28 to TRBJ2-7; D call uncertain. Per the germline V gene, CDR1 is MDHEN and CDR2 is SYDVKM. Trimming took 6 bases from V and 3 from J, leaving 9 bases between them. The CDR3 has 12 residues. The CDR3 DNA reads as TGTGCCAGCAGCCCCTATCTCTACGAGCAGTACTTC. Amino acids: CASSPYLYEQYF.

The rearrangement uses TRBV6-6 and TRBJ2-7, with a weak D call TRBD1 (5 bases). The CDR3 runs 13 residues. Germline CDR1 reads MNHNY; CDR2 reads SVGAGI (reference sequence). V shed 10 bases and J shed 0 bases, with 13 bases lying between them. The CDR3 region is CATISDSSYEQYF. The CDR3 region has the DNA TGTGCCACGATAAGTGACAGCTCCTACGAGCAGTACTTC.

This rearrangement joins TRBV27 to TRBJ1-2, with 8 bases identical to TRBD1. Germline V gene sequence: CDR1 MNHEY, CDR2 SMNVEV (reference sequence). The junction had 4 bases not matched to a gene; V was cut back by 2 bases and J by 2 bases. This CDR3 is 15 amino acids long. The CDR3 DNA reads TGTGCCAGCAGTTTAGGACAGGGAGAAAACTATGGCTACACCTTC. Translated: CASSLGQGENYGYTF.

CDR3 sequence: CASSLGDDRINYGYTF. In nucleotides, the CDR3 is TGTGCCAGCAGCTTAGGGGATGACAGGATTAACTATGGCTACACCTTC. The chain is built from TRBV13 and TRBJ1-2; possibly TRBD1 for D (6 bases). This CDR3 region has 16 residues. Germline values: CDR1 PRHDT, CDR2 FYEKMQ (reference sequence). Trimming pared 0 bases from V and 1 base from J, leaving 12 bases between. Full variable domain (remainder filled in from reference TRBV13 and TRBJ1-2): AAGVIQSPRHLIKEKRETATLKCYPIPRHDTVYWYQQGPGQDPQFLISFYEKMQSDKGSIPDRFSAQQFSDYHSELNMSSLELGDSALYFCASSLGDDRINYGYTFGSGTRLTVV.

The chain combines TRBV10-3 with TRBJ2-7; D may be TRBD1 (6 bases). This CDR3 contains 13 residues. Germline-derived CDR1 and CDR2 are ENHRY and SYGVKD. Deletions cut 10 bases from V and 5 bases from J, with 18 bases between. CDR3 DNA: TGTGCCACCAAACAGGGCCCCTTGGACGAGCAGTACTTC. The encoded protein is CATKQGPLDEQYF.

The J gene is TRBJ2-5, the V gene TRBV4-1; D is ambiguous. The CDR3 contains 15 residues. V was trimmed by 1 base and J by 4 bases, leaving 13 bases between them. The germline CDR1 and CDR2 sequences are MGHRA and YSYEKL. The CDR3 DNA is TGCGCCAGCAGCCAAGTAATTGGAGCGAGAGAGACCCAGTACTTC. Translating it yields CASSQVIGARETQYF.

The rearrangement joins TRBV19 to TRBJ1-6; D not certain. The CDR3 sequence is 16 residues long. The V and J ends lost 4 bases and 6 bases respectively, with 16 bases between them. Germline loops: CDR1 LNHDA, CDR2 SQIVND (reference sequence). The CDR3 DNA reads TGTGCCAGTAGTAAGGAGGCTCTCGAGGGTAATTCACCCCTCCACTTT. It is translated as CASSKEALEGNSPLHF.

This chain connects TRBV25-1 to TRBJ2-1, with a tentative D call TRBD2 (6 bases). V shed 4 bases and J shed 4 bases, with 17 bases lying between them. Germline lookup yields CDR1 MGHDK and CDR2 SYGVNS. CDR3 size: 16 residues. CDR3 bases: TGTGCCAGCAGTGCCAACCGGGACTCGCCTTACAATGAGCAGTTCTTC. Translation gives CASSANRDSPYNEQFF.

This chain joins TRBV4-2 and TRBJ1-4; D is perhaps TRBD1 (5 bases). Trimming took 3 bases from V and 6 from J, leaving 11 bases between them. This CDR3 contains 14 residues. The germline V gene encodes CDR1 LGHNA and CDR2 YNFKEQ. For the CDR3, the DNA is TGTGCCAGCAGCCAGTCAGGAGGGGATGAAAAACTGTTTTTT. This translates into CASSQSGGDEKLFF.